The TCR beta chain under discussion was sequenced for a study of cytomegalovirus exposure and HLA in healthy donors. Study results and limitations: Associated with cytomegalovirus, according to the listing, were 164 TCR beta chains. The CMV antigen specificity of a few CMV-associated chains was confirmed through in vitro analysis. In the 120 or so validation repertoires, about 94% of cluster scores exceeded 0, per a later analysis. There were some public TCRs occurring in many donors, but most TCR sequences were rare.

Comment on this clone: Its antigen is not known.

Per germline, CDR1 MNHNS and CDR2 SASEGT. The CDR3 sequence is 13 residues long. Using immunoSEQ multiplex PCR, the repertoire was profiled, and TCRdb retains in-frame clones only, with some absent. The sample has some 160,000 clones, around 89% seen once. The receptor was isolated from a man aged 18-30 years in good health and CMV-seronegative. The rearrangement joins TRBV6-1 to TRBJ1-5; 7 bases agree with TRBD1. Sequencing input: PBMCs. The CDR3 protein is CANGGTGNQPQHF. The CDR3 DNA reads as TGTGCAAACGGAGGGACAGGCAATCAGCCCCAGCATTTT.